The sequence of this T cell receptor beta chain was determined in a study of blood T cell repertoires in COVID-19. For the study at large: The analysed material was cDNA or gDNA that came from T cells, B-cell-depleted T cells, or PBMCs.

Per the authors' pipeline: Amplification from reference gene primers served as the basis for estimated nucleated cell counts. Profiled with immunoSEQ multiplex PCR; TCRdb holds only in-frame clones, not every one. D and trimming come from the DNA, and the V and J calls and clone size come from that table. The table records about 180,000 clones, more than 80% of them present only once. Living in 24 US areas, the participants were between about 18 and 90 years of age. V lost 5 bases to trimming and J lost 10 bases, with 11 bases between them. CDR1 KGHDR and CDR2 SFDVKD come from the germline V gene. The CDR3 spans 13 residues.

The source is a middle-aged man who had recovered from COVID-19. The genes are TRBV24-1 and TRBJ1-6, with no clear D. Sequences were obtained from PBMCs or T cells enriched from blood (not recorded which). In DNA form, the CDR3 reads TGTGCCACCAGTGCTTCGGGGATCTCACCCCTCCACTTT. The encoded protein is CATSASGISPLHF.